This entry lists 22 T cell receptor beta chains sequenced from one sample in a study of cytomegalovirus exposure and HLA in healthy donors. The PCR made use of 60 Vbeta and 13 Jbeta primers. Assay: immunoSEQ multiplex PCR; the TCRdb copy retains only in-frame clones and omits some. The sample carries approximately 150,000 clones, 65% to 85% recorded once. The sequencing input was PBMCs. The receptors stem from a woman aged 40-49 years in good health and CMV-seropositive.

The CDR3 nucleotides read TGTGCCAGCAGTTCCCCTCGAAGGAGCGGTAATACCGGGGAGCTGTTTTTT. It specifies CASSSPRRSGNTGELFF. The rearrangement uses TRBV28 and TRBJ2-2; a possible D gene is TRBD2 (5 bases). The CDR3 runs to 17 residues. CDR1 and CDR2 from the germline V gene are MDHEN and SYDVKM. V was shortened by 4 bases and J by 5 bases, with 20 bases between the two germline ends.

This chain uses TRBV11-2 with TRBJ2-3; D possibly corresponds to TRBD2 (6 bases). Germline V gene lookup returns CDR1 SGHAT and CDR2 FQNNGV. The ends were cut back, 2 bases at V and 4 bases at J, with 13 bases in the middle. CDR3 length: 15 residues. CDR3 amino acids: CASSLSPWEADTQYF. DNA of the CDR3: TGTGCCAGCAGCTTATCTCCCTGGGAGGCAGATACGCAGTATTTT.

This clone was observed a handful of times. V and J are TRBV18 and TRBJ1-4; D not resolved. Germline assignment: CDR1 KGHSH and CDR2 LQKENI. This CDR3 has 14 amino acids. Trimming pared 3 bases from V and 0 bases from J, leaving 5 bases between. In nucleotides, the CDR3 is TGTGCCAGCTCACCGTCAGCAACTAATGAAAAACTGTTTTTT. This codes for CASSPSATNEKLFF. Together with reference TRBV18 and TRBJ1-4, the CDR3 gives the full variable domain: NAGVMQNPRHLVRRRGQEARLRCSPMKGHSHVYWYRQLPEEGLKFMVYLQKENIIDESGMPKERFSAEFPKEGPSILRIQQVVRGDSAAYFCASSPSATNEKLFFGSGTQLSVL.

V is TRBV10-3 and J is TRBJ2-1, with 10 bases fitting TRBD1. The germline gives CDR1 ENHRY, CDR2 SYGVKD. The CDR3 runs 15 residues. Trimming removed 5 bases from V and 1 base from J; junction bases left unmatched: 2. The CDR3 spells CAISRQGASYNEQFF. The CDR3 DNA sequence: TGTGCCATCAGTCGACAGGGGGCATCCTACAATGAGCAGTTCTTC.

The rearrangement uses TRBV6-5 and TRBJ1-3; 7 bases map to TRBD1. The germline gives CDR1 MNHEY, CDR2 SVGAGI. With V trimmed by 7 bases and J by 3 bases, 9 bases remained unmatched. The CDR3 is 15 residues long. The CDR3 reads CASTLDRWGGNTIYF. The CDR3 DNA follows: TGTGCCAGCACTCTGGACAGGTGGGGTGGAAACACCATATATTTT.

This sequence joins TRBV27 and TRBJ2-1; D might be TRBD2 (6 bases). The V end was cut by 8 bases, the J end by 3 bases, with 8 bases between. Germline V lookup: CDR1 MNHEY, CDR2 SMNVEV (reference sequence). This CDR3 has 12 residues. This CDR3 is CASATSYNEQFF. DNA for the CDR3: TGTGCCAGCGCGACTAGCTACAATGAGCAGTTCTTC.

This chain links TRBV5-1 with TRBJ1-2; TRBD1 matches at 10 bases. Germline loops: CDR1 SGHRS, CDR2 YFSETQ. J gave up 8 bases and V 0 bases, and 4 bases lay outside the gene matches. The CDR3 loop spans 14 amino acids. The DNA for the CDR3 is TGCGCCAGCAGCTTGGGACAGGGGGCAGGGGGCTACACCTTC. This encodes CASSLGQGAGGYTF.

The J gene is TRBJ2-1, the V gene TRBV19; 9 nucleotides line up with TRBD1. V shed 6 bases, J shed 8 bases, and the junction held 8 bases outside the gene matches. The CDR3 is made up of 14 amino acids. CDR1 is LNHDA, CDR2 SQIVND, per germline (reference sequence). The CDR3: CASRLGQGSHEQFF. The CDR3 region has the DNA TGTGCCAGTAGACTAGGACAGGGGAGTCATGAGCAGTTCTTC. Full variable domain (rest looked up from reference TRBV19 and TRBJ2-1): DGGITQSPKYLFRKEGQNVTLSCEQNLNHDAMYWYRQDPGQGLRLIYYSQIVNDFQKGDIAEGYSVSREKKESFPLTVTSAQKNPTAFYLCASRLGQGSHEQFFGPGTRLTVL.

The chain combines TRBV25-1 with TRBJ1-2; possible D gene TRBD1, 6 bases. The CDR3 extends over 13 amino acids. The V gene lost 6 bases and the J gene lost 8 bases, with 16 bases spanning the gap. CDR1 MGHDK and CDR2 SYGVNS come from the germline V gene. The CDR3 DNA reads TGTGCCAGCAGAGCTACAGGGAGGGACGGCTACACCTTC. This sequence encodes CASRATGRDGYTF.

This clone was recorded only once. The V gene is TRBV27, the J gene TRBJ2-3; 8 bases are shared with TRBD2. Germline-derived CDR1 and CDR2 are MNHEY and SMNVEV (reference sequence). This CDR3 comprises 19 residues. V lost 5 bases, J lost 1 base, and 17 bases stayed unmatched. The CDR3: CASSPLLAVWRGGTDTQYF. In DNA form, the CDR3 reads TGTGCCAGCAGTCCCCTCCTCGCGGTCTGGCGGGGGGGCACAGATACGCAGTATTTT.

The chain couples TRBV10-3 to TRBJ2-3; 7 bases agree with TRBD2. The CDR3 has 15 residues. The junction had 6 bases not matched to a gene; V was cut back by 2 bases and J by 4 bases. Germline CDR1 is ENHRY and CDR2 is SYGVKD. CDR3 in amino acids: CAISERRLAPDTQYF. CDR3 nucleotide sequence: TGTGCCATCAGTGAGCGGAGACTAGCTCCAGATACGCAGTATTTT.

The V gene is TRBV2, the J gene TRBJ2-1; perhaps TRBD2 as D (7 bases). V lost 3 bases and J lost 0, with 12 bases in between. The germline V gene has CDR1 SNHLY and CDR2 FYNNEI. CDR3 size: 16 residues. DNA for the CDR3: TGTGCCAGCAGTGATCTGAGGGGGGGCTCCTACAATGAGCAGTTCTTC. Translated, it gives CASSDLRGGSYNEQFF.

The chain uses TRBV27 and TRBJ2-1, with 8 nucleotides matching TRBD1. CDR3 length: 15 amino acids. V lost 5 bases to trimming and J lost 9 bases; unmatched junction nucleotides: 12. The germline V gene has CDR1 MNHEY and CDR2 SMNVEV (reference sequence). Written as DNA, the CDR3 is TGTGCCAGCAGTGACTCGGACAGGACAGGGAGTGAGCAGTTCTTC. This encodes CASSDSDRTGSEQFF.

This sequence joins TRBV2 and TRBJ1-6; weak D call: TRBD1 (6 bases). V was trimmed by 4 bases and J by 5 bases, leaving 12 bases between them. Per germline, CDR1 SNHLY and CDR2 FYNNEI. The CDR3 is 15 amino acids. As DNA, the CDR3 is TGTGCCAGCAGTGTCGTGGGACAAAATAATTCACCCCTCCACTTT. This codes for CASSVVGQNNSPLHF.

The rearrangement uses TRBV5-4 and TRBJ2-7; D may be TRBD1 (6 bases). The V gene lost 4 bases and the J gene lost 1 base, with 15 bases spanning the gap. The V gene's germline CDR1 is SGHNT and CDR2 YYREEE (reference sequence). This CDR3 contains 15 residues. As DNA, the CDR3 is TGTGCCAGCAGCCCTTCGGACAGCCTTTCCTACGAGCAGTACTTC. It specifies CASSPSDSLSYEQYF.

V usage is TRBV28 and J usage is TRBJ1-5; D is undetermined. This CDR3 comprises 14 residues. The germline V and J ends were trimmed by 6 bases and 0 bases, with 9 bases remaining between them. Germline values: CDR1 MDHEN, CDR2 SYDVKM. For the CDR3, the DNA is TGTGCCAGCAGCAACACGTATAGCAATCAGCCCCAGCATTTT. This codes for CASSNTYSNQPQHF.

The chain combines TRBV9 with TRBJ2-5, with 14 bases matching TRBD2. Germline values: CDR1 SGDLS, CDR2 YYNGEE. V trimming: 3 bases; J trimming: 4 bases; junction bases outside the gene matches: 11. There are 18 residues in the CDR3. This CDR3 reads CASSAGTSGGSGGETQYF. CDR3 sequence (DNA): TGTGCCAGCAGCGCCGGGACTAGCGGGGGATCTGGTGGAGAGACCCAGTACTTC.

This chain connects TRBV5-1 to TRBJ2-5, with 10 nucleotides matching TRBD2. The CDR3 spans 16 residues. The V gene end was trimmed by 2 bases and the J gene end by 1 base; junction bases not matched to a gene: 5. CDR1 and CDR2 from the germline V gene are SGHRS and YFSETQ. CDR3: CASSLRLAGAQETQYF. The CDR3 coding sequence is TGCGCCAGCAGCTTACGACTAGCGGGCGCCCAAGAGACCCAGTACTTC.

The J gene is TRBJ2-7, the V gene TRBV14, with TRBD1 identical over 7 bases. V trimming: 1 base; J trimming: 4 bases; junction bases outside the gene matches: 7. Germline V gene sequence: CDR1 SGHDN, CDR2 FVKESK. The CDR3 is 15 residues long. The DNA for the CDR3 is TGTGCCAGCAGCCAAGGTTGGGCAGGGGGTTACGAGCAGTACTTC. Its protein is CASSQGWAGGYEQYF.

V gene TRBV19 combines with J gene TRBJ2-7; TRBD1 aligns across 10 bases. With 9 bases clipped from V and 9 bases from J, the junction kept 11 bases outside the gene matches. Germline V gives CDR1 LNHDA, CDR2 SQIVND (reference sequence). CDR3 length: 13 residues. CDR3 loop: CARATGQGKRQYF. As DNA, the CDR3 is TGTGCCAGGGCCACGGGACAGGGGAAACGGCAGTACTTC.

The chain has TRBV7-3 and TRBJ2-2; 9 nucleotides line up with TRBD1. Looked up from germline, CDR1 is SGHTA and CDR2 is FQGTGA. The CDR3 is made up of 16 amino acids. V shed 4 bases, J shed 6 bases, and the junction held 9 bases outside the gene matches. CDR3 sequence (DNA): TGTGCCAGCAGCTCGACCGGGACAGGGATCTCCGGGGAGCTGTTTTTT. It translates to CASSSTGTGISGELFF. Filled out from reference TRBV7-3 and TRBJ2-2, the complete variable domain reads GAGVSQTPSNKVTEKGKYVELRCDPISGHTALYWYRQSLGQGPEFLIYFQGTGAADDSGLPNDRFFAVRPEGSVSTLKIQRTERGDSAVYLCASSSTGTGISGELFFGEGSRLTVL.

The rearrangement links TRBV7-8 to TRBJ2-7; the D is unclear. The V end was cut by 1 base, the J end by 7 bases, with 11 bases between. This CDR3 contains 13 residues. Looked up from germline, CDR1 is SGHVS and CDR2 is FQNEAQ. Here the CDR3 reads CASSLELPREQYF. The CDR3 nucleotides read TGTGCCAGCAGCTTAGAACTCCCGAGGGAGCAGTACTTC.